A selection of T cell receptor beta chains follows, all from one sample in a study of technical replicates of blood from a handful of donors. Assay: immunoSEQ multiplex PCR; the TCRdb copy retains only in-frame clones and omits some. The sample lists roughly 12,000 clones, approximately 96% occurring once. Sequenced input: PBMCs. The receptor source for this set is a human donor in good health. Both conserved end residues are part of each CDR3. The D gene is left open where the match is weak. A row's size may be missing; if present it is once, few, many or a size class.

clone_size,j_call,d_call,v_call,cdr3_nt,cdr3_aa
.,TRBJ2-3,.,TRBV7-3,TGTGCCAGCAGCCCTTCTTCCACAGATACGCAGTATTTT,CASSPSSTDTQYF
.,TRBJ2-7,.,TRBV19,TGTGCCAGTAGTATCTCCGCGGAGCTGGTCTACGAGCAGTACTTC,CASSISAELVYEQYF
.,TRBJ1-1,.,TRBV6-1,TGTGCCAGCAGTGGAAACGGGGGTATAAACACTGAAGCTTTCTTT,CASSGNGGINTEAFF
once,TRBJ2-1,.,TRBV29-1,TGCAGCGGCCTCGACCGGGATGAGCAGTTCTTC,CSGLDRDEQFF
.,TRBJ2-1,.,TRBV5-8,TGTGCCAGCAGCTTGGGCAAAACTTTTAGAGATGAGCAGTTCTTC,CASSLGKTFRDEQFF
.,TRBJ2-7,TRBD2,TRBV19,TGTGCCAGTAGTATGGAGCCTAGCGGGAGCTACGAGCAGTACTTC,CASSMEPSGSYEQYF
once,TRBJ2-7,TRBD1,TRBV6-1,TGTGCCAGCAGTGAAGCAGGGAAGCTCCTGGGGACAGGGGCGACCTACGAGCAGTACTTC,CASSEAGKLLGTGATYEQYF
.,TRBJ2-3,TRBD1,TRBV2,TGTGCCAGCAGTGATCCGGGACAGGAGGCAGATACGCAGTATTTT,CASSDPGQEADTQYF
.,TRBJ2-5,TRBD1,TRBV27,TGTGCCAGCAGTTTACAGGGGGCGGGCAAACAAGAGACCCAGTACTTC,CASSLQGAGKQETQYF
.,TRBJ2-1,TRBD1,TRBV5-4,TGTGCCAGCAGCTTGGGAGACAGGGACCACAATGAGCAGTTCTTC,CASSLGDRDHNEQFF